The 5 T cell receptor beta chains given below trace back to one sample, sequenced in a study of T cells in Graves' hyperthyroidism and ophthalmopathy. TCR beta CDR3 region amplification was performed from RNA transcripts. The primer set for the first-round RT-PCR of the TCR CDR3 was HTBI. MiXCR, run by TCRdb on the multiplex PCR reads, gives a single entry per CDR3 protein. The sample carries more than 300,000 distinct CDR3 sequences, more than 14% recorded once. The material sequenced was blood. The receptors stem from a woman aged 25 to 39 with Graves' ophthalmopathy.

At least ten counts were recorded for this clonotype. The genes are TRBV2 and TRBJ1-2; a possible D gene is TRBD1 (6 bases). Between the trimmed V and J ends, which lost 4 bases and 4 bases, there was a span of 13 bases. Germline CDR1 reads SNHLY; CDR2 reads FYNNEI. This CDR3 region has 14 residues. The CDR3 here is CASSVSGAGYGYTF. For the CDR3, the DNA is TGTGCCAGCAGTGTCTCAGGGGCAGGCTATGGCTACACCTTC.

This clonotype has a count of ten or more. J is TRBJ1-6 and V is TRBV11-2, with TRBD1 identical over 12 bases. The germline V gene has CDR1 SGHAT and CDR2 FQNNGV. The CDR3 has 16 amino acids. J was trimmed by 10 bases and V by 1 base; bases with no gene match: 5. Here the CDR3 DNA reads TGTGCCAGCAGCTTAGGCGGGACAGGGGGCTGGTCACCCCTCCACTTT. Translation gives CASSLGGTGGWSPLHF.

This clonotype came up once. The chain uses TRBV6-1 and TRBJ1-1; 10 bases align to TRBD1. The CDR3 has 14 amino acids. Germline V lookup: CDR1 MNHNS, CDR2 SASEGT. V was pared by 6 bases and J by 4 bases, with 5 bases of the junction left unmatched. The CDR3 DNA follows: TGTGCCAGCAGGGGACAGGGGCGGACCACTGAAGCTTTCTTT. Its protein is CASRGQGRTTEAFF.

V gene TRBV13 combines with J gene TRBJ1-2; TRBD1 matches 8 bases. The V gene's germline CDR1 is PRHDT and CDR2 FYEKMQ (reference sequence). The CDR3 sequence is 13 residues long. The V gene end was trimmed by 5 bases and the J gene end by 8 bases; junction bases not matched to a gene: 7. This CDR3 is CASSGPGQAGYTF. The CDR3 nucleotides are TGTGCCAGCAGCGGCCCGGGACAGGCGGGCTACACCTTC.

At least ten counts were recorded for this clonotype. The V and J genes are TRBV28 and TRBJ2-7; D is tentatively TRBD1 or TRBD2 (5 bases each). In germline, CDR1 is MDHEN, CDR2 SYDVKM. This CDR3 contains 14 residues. Trimming cost V 6 bases and J 1 base, with 13 bases left between them. Here the CDR3 DNA reads TGTGCCAGCAGCAGTTTTGGGGGTTCCTACGAGCAGTACTTC. The encoded protein is CASSSFGGSYEQYF.